A single sample is the source of the 16 T cell receptor beta chains below, sequenced in a study of neurological immune-mediated disorders (dated by TCRdb to the late 2010s). Receptors were amplified or captured by 5' RACE. Sequenced using an Illumina HiSeq 2500. The public reads were reprocessed in TCRdb via fastp at Q25 and MiXCR, keeping in-frame beta chains. Records with the same CDR3 protein are collapsed into one entry carrying the most frequent genes and DNA. The sample has roughly 56,000 distinct CDR3 sequences on record, roughly 11% of them singletons. The ten largest clones add up to less than 2% of the sample. The specimen sequenced was PBMCs. Source of these receptors: a man between 60 and 75 years old in good health.

This clonotype was detected ten times or more. The V and J genes are TRBV12-3 or TRBV12-4 and TRBJ2-4; 9 bases line up with TRBD2. Unmatched junction bases numbered 6, after V lost 5 bases and J lost 4 bases. This CDR3 contains 15 residues. The CDR3 DNA is TGTGCCAGCAGTGTGCGGGGGGGCCGTAAAAACATTCAGTACTTC. As protein: CASSVRGGRKNIQYF.

There are many counts of this clonotype. This chain links TRBV6-5 with TRBJ2-1, with D maybe TRBD2 (5 bases). This CDR3 is 17 amino acids long. Trimming left V 3 bases short and J 4 bases short, with 19 bases between. Germline V CDR1 and CDR2: MNHEY, SVGAGI. CDR3 sequence reads: CASSYSAGIQSYNEQFF. The CDR3 DNA follows: TGTGCCAGCAGTTATAGTGCCGGGATTCAGAGTTACAATGAGCAGTTCTTC.

Only a few counts were recorded for this clonotype. This chain connects TRBV5-1 to TRBJ2-2; D remains unclear. Per germline, CDR1 SGHRS and CDR2 YFSETQ. V was shortened by 3 bases and J by 5 bases, with 14 bases between the two germline ends. The length of the CDR3 is 15 residues. As DNA, the CDR3 is TGCGCCAGCAGCTCCAAAACGCAAAATACCGGGGAGCTGTTTTTT. Encoded protein: CASSSKTQNTGELFF.

Only a few counts were recorded for this clonotype. This chain joins TRBV7-3 and TRBJ2-1, with 9 bases fitting TRBD2. CDR3 size: 15 residues. Unmatched junction bases numbered 7, after V lost 5 bases and J lost 5 bases. CDR1 SGHTA and CDR2 FQGTGA come from the germline V gene. CDR3 nucleotide sequence: TGTGCCAGCAGCCGATCGGCGGGGGGGCACAATGAGCAGTTCTTC. Translating gives CASSRSAGGHNEQFF.

This clonotype was counted at least ten times. V is TRBV20-1 and J is TRBJ2-5, with D possibly matching TRBD2 (5 bases). The CDR3 sequence is 16 residues long. CDR1 is DFQATT and CDR2 is SNEGSKA in the germline V gene (reference sequence). Trimming took off 4 bases at V and 1 base at J, with 19 bases between the two ends. The CDR3 DNA reads TGCAGTGCTACTAAGGTCTCCGGGGTCGGCCAAGAGACCCAGTACTTC. This sequence encodes CSATKVSGVGQETQYF.

This clonotype was counted at least ten times. The chain couples TRBV6-5 to TRBJ1-6; D unclear. The CDR3 totals 16 residues. V was clipped by 3 bases and J by 5 bases, with 14 bases between them. The germline gives CDR1 MNHEY, CDR2 SVGAGI. CDR3 sequence reads: CASSYSKVGDNSPLHF. CDR3 bases: TGTGCCAGCAGTTATTCAAAGGTTGGCGATAATTCACCCCTCCACTTT.

This clonotype was seen at least ten times. The gene calls are TRBV12-3 or TRBV12-4 and TRBJ2-3, with TRBD1 matching 12 bases. CDR3 length: 16 residues. The trim removed 6 bases at V and 5 bases at J, leaving 9 bases unmatched. CDR3 nucleotide sequence: TGTGCCAGCAGGGGGGGGACAGGGGGCCTCAGAGATACGCAGTATTTT. It encodes CASRGGTGGLRDTQYF.

This clonotype was seen at least ten times. The genes are TRBV12-3 or TRBV12-4 and TRBJ1-5; possible D gene TRBD1, 5 bases. V dropped 5 bases and J dropped 2 bases, with 13 bases sitting between them. CDR3 length: 15 residues. CDR3 sequence: CASSNDGGGNQPQHF. CDR3 nucleotides: TGTGCCAGCAGTAATGACGGAGGGGGCAATCAGCCCCAGCATTTT.

About this clonotype: A much larger clone sits a single nucleotide away, making a read error possible. This chain connects TRBV7-2 to TRBJ1-5; unclear D gene. Germline CDR1 and CDR2: SGHTA and FQGNSA. V lost 6 bases to trimming and J lost 3 bases, with 12 bases between them. This CDR3 region has 14 residues. The CDR3 DNA reads as TGTGCCAGCAGTGTTGGGTGGGACAATCAGCCCCAGCATTTT. It translates to CASSVGWDNQPQHF. The entire variable domain, with the rest obtained from reference TRBV7-2 and TRBJ1-5, is as follows: GAGVSQSPSNKVTEKGKDVELRCDPISGHTALYWYRQSLGQGLEFLIYFQGNSAPDKSGLPSDRFSAERTGGSVSTLTIQRTQQEDSAVYLCASSVGWDNQPQHFGDGTRLSIL.

As for this clonotype: This clone may be a read error of a much larger clone one base away. The J gene is TRBJ2-2, the V gene TRBV14; D gene unclear. CDR3 length: 13 residues. V was cut by 3 bases and J by 1 base, with 3 bases left in between. Germline V gene sequence: CDR1 SGHDN, CDR2 FVKESK. CDR3 sequence reads: CASSHMNTGELFF. CDR3 nucleotides: TGTGCCAGCAGCCATATGAACACCGGGGAGCTGTTTTTT. Using reference TRBV14 and TRBJ2-2 for the parts outside the CDR3, the full variable domain is EAGVTQFPSHSVIEKGQTVTLRCDPISGHDNLYWYRRVMGKEIKFLLHFVKESKQDESGMPNNRFLAERTGGTYSTLKVQPAELEDSGVYFCASSHMNTGELFFGEGSRLTVL.

The gene calls are TRBV28 and TRBJ2-7, with D possibly matching TRBD2 (6 bases). Deletions cut 4 bases from V and 7 bases from J, with 17 bases between. This CDR3 contains 14 residues. Looked up from germline, CDR1 is MDHEN and CDR2 is SYDVKM. DNA for the CDR3: TGTGCCAGCAGTTCCCCCGGGGGACGGTGGGAGCAGTACTTC. This sequence encodes CASSSPGGRWEQYF.

This clonotype was observed many times. V gene TRBV29-1 combines with J gene TRBJ2-3; 8 bases match TRBD1. J lost 4 bases, V lost 6 bases, and 6 bases had no gene match. The CDR3 is 13 amino acids. Germline loops: CDR1 SQVTM, CDR2 ANQGSEA. The CDR3 DNA follows: TGCAGCGTGACAGGGGTTGGGGCAGATACGCAGTATTTT. Its protein product is CSVTGVGADTQYF.

There are many counts of this clonotype. This chain connects TRBV24-1 to TRBJ2-3; 9 bases fit TRBD2. Germline trimming cut 8 bases from V and 8 bases from J; bases unmatched to any gene: 19. This CDR3 contains 17 residues. CDR1 KGHDR and CDR2 SFDVKD come from the germline V gene. The CDR3 region is CATISAPGLAIGPTQYF. CDR3 bases: TGTGCCACCATATCAGCCCCGGGACTAGCAATCGGCCCTACGCAGTATTTT.

This clonotype has a count of ten or more. This sequence joins TRBV12-3 or TRBV12-4 and TRBJ1-5; TRBD1 aligns across 10 bases. V shed 7 bases and J 5 bases; nucleotides not matched to a gene: 8. The CDR3 is 15 amino acids. CDR3 in amino acids: CASTIAGTGDQPQHF. DNA for the CDR3: TGTGCCAGCACCATTGCCGGGACAGGGGATCAGCCCCAGCATTTT.

The chain links TRBV30 to TRBJ1-5; D not resolved. CDR1 is GTSNPN and CDR2 is SVGIG in the germline V gene (reference sequence). The CDR3 sequence is 13 residues long. Trimming removed 0 bases from V and 4 bases from J, with 7 bases in between. CDR3 DNA: TGTGCCTGGAGTGTTCAGGAAAATCAGCCCCAGCATTTT. This translates into CAWSVQENQPQHF.

This clonotype has at least ten counts. The V call is TRBV28, the J call TRBJ2-5; D remains ambiguous. CDR1 and CDR2 (germline): MDHEN, SYDVKM. The CDR3 has 14 residues. V lost 3 bases and J lost 0, with 8 bases in between. CDR3 protein: CASSLIINQETQYF. The CDR3, as DNA: TGTGCCAGCAGTTTGATTATAAACCAAGAGACCCAGTACTTC.